The source of this T cell receptor (beta chain) is a study of tumor and adjacent non-tumor tissue in lung cancer (dated by TCRdb to 2017 to 2018). At the level of the whole study: Of the cohort, more than ten patients had adenocarcinoma, 2 had squamous cell carcinoma and 1 had small cell lung cancer. Ages among the 15 or so patients ranged from about 31 to 85 years, there were roughly ten men and 5 women, and disease was at TNM stage I to III. Sequencing generated a total of 120 million or so productive TCRbeta reads, averaging roughly 3.9 million reads per sample. The study compared bulk TCRbeta repertoires from lung tumor tissue and matched distant non-tumor lung tissue of more than 12 lung cancer patients. Some 30 paired specimens, one tumor and one normal lung sample per patient, were profiled by TCRbeta CDR3 sequencing. On the study overall, not on this receptor specifically: In normal lung, the top 100 clones accounted for a significantly larger cumulative share of the repertoire than in tumor tissue. Peripheral blood was not sequenced, so blood TCRbeta repertoires in these lung cancer patients were not examined. Tumor tissue showed significantly higher TCR diversity (inverse Simpson) than normal lung tissue, at 431.37 vs 166.20 (P = 0.0075, Mann-Whitney U test). Neither the sequencing platform nor unique molecular identifiers are named or mentioned anywhere in the methods. The cohort had only 15 or so patients, and the authors noted that larger samples and more detailed clinical data are needed. Significantly higher TCR diversity was found in younger patients, and higher tumor TCR diversity was associated with shorter overall and disease-free survival.

The receptor library was made with multiplex PCR. Sequencer: Illumina HiSeq 2500. TCRbeta libraries were constructed through three rounds of nested PCR with primers (Table S4) according to protocols adapted from ARM-PCR. Before sequencing, PCR products in the 200-500 bp range were cut out of the gel and cleaned up using the QIAquick gel extraction kit. Per the authors' processing: Reads were cleaned using Trimmomatic, were merged into complete CDR3 sequences using FLASH, and were assigned to V(D)J germline segments using MiTCR. Clonal diversity was calculated as the inverse Simpson's index using VDJtools. In-frame sequences without a premature stop codon were defined as productive reads. TCRdb redid the processing of the public reads, applying fastp at Q25 and MiXCR, and retained in-frame beta chains. One record per CDR3 amino acid sequence lists the most common genes and DNA. The V and J calls were not made by the authors but by TCRdb's processing. The table for this sample lists fewer than 100,000 distinct CDR3 sequences; more than 65% of them were counted only once. The ten largest clones add up to 20% to 25% of the sample.

Including the terminal cysteine and phenylalanine, the CDR3 comprises 15 residues. Only the CDR3 DNA stays, 45 bases, in frame from base 1. Comments on this clonotype: The target of this receptor is not known. The junction shows a germline mismatch at one end, possibly a read error.

RNA was isolated from bulk, unsorted tissue, and RNA quality was assessed with a NanoDrop ND-1000 and an Agilent 2100. Normal lung samples were distant non-tumor tissue taken more than 3 cm from the tumor edge. The donors were newly diagnosed lung cancer patients admitted for thoracic surgery in China from August to November 2014 who had not received prior chemotherapy. The study excluded patients who had received radiotherapy or chemotherapy before or who had another cancer at the same time. Surgical tissue pieces of 1-2 cm3 were preserved in RNAlater solution and stored at -80 °C until use. The sequence came from a woman aged 45-59 years with non-small cell lung cancer. The chain links TRBV12-3 or TRBV12-4 with TRBJ2-7, with the identity of the D gene unclear. The sequencing sample was made of distant non-tumor lung tissue. The base sequence is TGTGCCAGCAGTTTAGGTTTCCTGACGGGCTACGAGCAATACTTC. It translates as CASSLGFLTGYEQYF.